This T cell receptor (beta chain) is from a study of OX40 agonist ivuxolimab in advanced cancers. The study's findings and limits: At doses 0.1 to 3.0 mg/kg, CD4+ and CD8+ clones expanded.

Sequencing was performed with immunoSEQ multiplex PCR; in TCRdb, only in-frame clones are kept and a portion is missing. The sample lists roughly 11,000 clones, roughly 84% occurring once. Germline assignment: CDR1 SGHTA and CDR2 FQGNSA. CDR3 length: 13 residues. Trimming removed 5 bases at V and 2 bases at J, with 9 bases between. Regarding this clone: Its antigen is not known.

The sample in question was CD4+ or CD8+ T cells sorted from blood, obtained in a trial of the OX40 agonist ivuxolimab. The gene calls are TRBV7-2 and TRBJ2-5; no clear D. The receptor was isolated from an adult with an advanced solid tumor such as melanoma, head and neck, liver or kidney cancer. CDR3 loop: CASSPSRQETQYF. DNA for the CDR3: TGTGCCAGCAGCCCCTCGAGGCAAGAGACCCAGTACTTC.